The clone carrying this TCR beta chain was found a few times. These data come from a study of T-cell reconstitution after alpha-beta-depleted transplantation in children. Trimming left V 5 bases short and J 2 bases short, with 17 bases between. Germline assignment: CDR1 SGHRS and CDR2 YFSETQ. This CDR3 spans 17 amino acids. The TCRbeta library incorporated unique molecular identifiers. TCRdb re-derived calls from the PCR reads in MiXCR, one entry per CDR3 protein. The sample includes roughly 350,000 distinct CDR3 sequences, 10% of them seen just once. The V gene is TRBV5-1, the J gene TRBJ2-6; D unclear. The source of this sequence is a human donor who donated a stem cell graft to a child with acute lymphoblastic leukemia. Sequences were derived from PBMCs from the stem cell graft donor, sampled from the stem cell graft. The CDR3 nucleotides are TGCGCCAGCAGTCCGACAATTCAGCAAACTGGGGCCAACGTCCTGACTTTC. Amino acid sequence: CASSPTIQQTGANVLTF.